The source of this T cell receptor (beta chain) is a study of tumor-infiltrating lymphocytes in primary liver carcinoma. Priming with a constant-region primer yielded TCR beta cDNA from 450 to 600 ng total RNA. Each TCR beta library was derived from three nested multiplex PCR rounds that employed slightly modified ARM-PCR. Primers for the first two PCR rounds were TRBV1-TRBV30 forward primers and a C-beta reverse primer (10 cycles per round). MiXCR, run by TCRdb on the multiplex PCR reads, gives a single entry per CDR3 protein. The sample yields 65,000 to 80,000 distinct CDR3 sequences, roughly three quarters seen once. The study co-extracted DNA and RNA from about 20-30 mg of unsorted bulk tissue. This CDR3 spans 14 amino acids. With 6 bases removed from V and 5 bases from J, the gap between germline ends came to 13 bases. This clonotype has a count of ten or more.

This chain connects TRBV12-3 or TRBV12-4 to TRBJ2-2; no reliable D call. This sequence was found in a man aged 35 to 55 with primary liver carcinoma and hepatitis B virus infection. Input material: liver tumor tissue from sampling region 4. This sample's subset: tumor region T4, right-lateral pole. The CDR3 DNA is TGTGCCAGCAGGCTAACCCAGTTGACCGGGGAGCTGTTTTTT. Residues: CASRLTQLTGELFF.